These 5 T cell receptor beta chains originate from one sample sequenced in a study of T-cell memory formation after mild COVID-19. TCRdb ran MiXCR on the 5' RACE reads and lists one entry per CDR3 protein. In the table there are 380,000 or so distinct CDR3 sequences, roughly 14% of which are singletons. Specimen: PBMCs or a T cell subset sorted from them (not recorded which). The receptors were sampled from a man between 18 and 35 years old who had mild COVID-19 (a few samples of this study predate the infection). Cell type and time point are not known.

The chain employs TRBV20-1 and TRBJ2-7, with D maybe TRBD2 (5 bases). CDR1 DFQATT and CDR2 SNEGSKA come from the germline V gene (reference sequence). Trimming pared 3 bases from V and 2 bases from J, leaving 11 bases between. The CDR3 is made up of 13 amino acids. The CDR3 is CSASPTSAYEQYF. The DNA for the CDR3 is TGCAGTGCTAGCCCCACTAGTGCCTACGAGCAGTACTTC.

This clonotype has a count of ten or more. This chain uses TRBV28 with TRBJ2-1, with D perhaps TRBD2 (6 bases). V lost 11 bases and J lost 2, with 16 bases in between. The germline gives CDR1 MDHEN, CDR2 SYDVKM. The CDR3 loop spans 14 amino acids. CDR3 in amino acids: CAGSGTLTYNEQFF. The CDR3 coding sequence is TGTGCCGGTTCCGGGACTCTGACCTACAATGAGCAGTTCTTC.

This chain uses TRBV6-6 with TRBJ1-4; D is possibly TRBD1 (6 bases). CDR1 and CDR2 (germline): MNHNY, SVGAGI (reference sequence). V lost 5 bases, J lost 6 bases, and 16 bases lay in between. The CDR3 has 15 residues. The CDR3 DNA reads TGTGCCAGCAGTAACATACAGGGCGGGGATGAAAAACTGTTTTTT. It is translated as CASSNIQGGDEKLFF.

The chain uses TRBV7-2 and TRBJ1-4; 7 positions match TRBD1. V shed 3 bases and J 3 bases; nucleotides not matched to a gene: 4. Germline V lookup: CDR1 SGHTA, CDR2 FQGNSA. This CDR3 contains 15 residues. In DNA, the CDR3 is TGTGCCAGCAGCTTGTCCAGGGGGGCTAATGAAAAACTGTTTTTT. This encodes CASSLSRGANEKLFF.

This CDR3 reads CASSTLGVETQYF. CDR3 nucleotide sequence: TGTGCCAGCAGCACCCTAGGGGTCGAGACCCAGTACTTC. The rearrangement uses TRBV11-2 and TRBJ2-5, with D perhaps matching TRBD1 (5 bases). Trimming removed 5 bases from V and 5 bases from J, with 12 bases in between. Germline CDR1 reads SGHAT; CDR2 reads FQNNGV. This CDR3 is built from 13 residues.